Sequencing of this T cell receptor (beta chain) was carried out in a study of blood T cells in healthy people across ages. Germline lookup yields CDR1 SGHDT and CDR2 YYEEEE. Trimming removed 4 bases at V and 4 bases at J, with 18 bases between. The CDR3 length is 15 residues. A second roughly 6 to 11 cycle PCR used barcoded and J-beta primers. Each cDNA molecule was tagged by a template-switch adaptor with 12 random nucleotides. TCRdb reanalysed the 5' RACE reads using MiXCR and keeps one entry per CDR3 protein. The sample has about 500,000 distinct CDR3 sequences; around 24% are singletons. Another study also made use of these data, one on T cells of mothers and their children. That study reports: A few healthy Caucasian mothers and their six children donated. Thymic selection shapes TCR recombination output similarly in related and unrelated pairs.

This TCR was sampled from a boy between 10 and 17 years old in good health. This rearrangement joins TRBV5-6 to TRBJ2-7, with D possibly TRBD2 on 6 matching bases. Sample: blood. CDR3 in amino acids: CASSHGGSAGYEQYF. CDR3 nucleotides: TGTGCCAGCAGCCACGGAGGGTCGGCTGGTTACGAGCAGTACTTC.